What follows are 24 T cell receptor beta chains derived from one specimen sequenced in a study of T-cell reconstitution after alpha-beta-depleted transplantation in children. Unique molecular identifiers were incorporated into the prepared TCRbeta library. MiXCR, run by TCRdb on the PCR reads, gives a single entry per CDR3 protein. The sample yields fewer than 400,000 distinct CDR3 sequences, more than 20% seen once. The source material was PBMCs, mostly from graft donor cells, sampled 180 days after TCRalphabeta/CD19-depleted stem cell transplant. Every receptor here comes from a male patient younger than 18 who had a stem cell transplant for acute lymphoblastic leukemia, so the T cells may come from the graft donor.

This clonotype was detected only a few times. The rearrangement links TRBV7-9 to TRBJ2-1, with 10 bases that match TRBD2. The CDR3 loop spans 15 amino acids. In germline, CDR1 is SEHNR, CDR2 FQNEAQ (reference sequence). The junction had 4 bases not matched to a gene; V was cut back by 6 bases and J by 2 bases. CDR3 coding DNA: TGTGCCAGCAGTCCAGCGGGAGGGCCCTACAATGAGCAGTTCTTC. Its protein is CASSPAGGPYNEQFF. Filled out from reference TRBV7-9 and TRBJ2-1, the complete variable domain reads DTGVSQNPRHKITKRGQNVTFRCDPISEHNRLYWYRQTLGQGPEFLTYFQNEAQLEKSRLLSDRFSAERPKGSFSTLEIQRTEQGDSAMYLCASSPAGGPYNEQFFGPGTRLTVL.

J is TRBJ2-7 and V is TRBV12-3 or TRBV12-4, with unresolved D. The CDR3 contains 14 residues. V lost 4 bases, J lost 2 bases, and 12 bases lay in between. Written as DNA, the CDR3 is TGTGCCAGCAGTTACGCGAGCCCCACCTACGAGCAGTACTTC. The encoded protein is CASSYASPTYEQYF.

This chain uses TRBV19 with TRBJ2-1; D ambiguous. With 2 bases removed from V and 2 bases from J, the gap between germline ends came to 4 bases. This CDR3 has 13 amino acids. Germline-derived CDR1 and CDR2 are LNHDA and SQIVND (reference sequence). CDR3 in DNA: TGTGCCAGTAGTATAAAGGCCTACAATGAGCAGTTCTTC. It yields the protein CASSIKAYNEQFF.

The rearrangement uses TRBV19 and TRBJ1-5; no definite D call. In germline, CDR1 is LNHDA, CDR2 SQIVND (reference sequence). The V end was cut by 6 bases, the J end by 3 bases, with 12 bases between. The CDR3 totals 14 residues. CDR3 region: CASSKGRHNQPQHF. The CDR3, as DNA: TGTGCCAGTAGCAAAGGCAGACACAATCAGCCCCAGCATTTT.

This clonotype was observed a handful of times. CDR3 DNA: TGCAGTGCTAGAGAAGTGGTCAACGAGCAGTACTTC. Encoded protein: CSAREVVNEQYF. This chain uses TRBV20-1 with TRBJ2-7; no reliable D call. The germline CDR1 and CDR2 sequences are DFQATT and SNEGSKA (reference sequence). The CDR3 contains 12 residues. V dropped 0 bases and J dropped 5 bases, with 8 bases sitting between them.

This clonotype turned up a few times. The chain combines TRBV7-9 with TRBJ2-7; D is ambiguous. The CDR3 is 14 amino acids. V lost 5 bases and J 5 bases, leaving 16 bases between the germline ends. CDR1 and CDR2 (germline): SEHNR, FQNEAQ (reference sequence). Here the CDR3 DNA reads TGTGCCAGCAGCCTAAGCAGCTTCACGGACGAGCAGTACTTC. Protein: CASSLSSFTDEQYF.

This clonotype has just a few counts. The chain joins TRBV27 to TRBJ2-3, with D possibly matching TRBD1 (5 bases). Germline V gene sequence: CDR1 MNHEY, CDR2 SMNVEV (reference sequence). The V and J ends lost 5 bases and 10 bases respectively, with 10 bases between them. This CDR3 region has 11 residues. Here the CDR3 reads CASSTQGPQYF. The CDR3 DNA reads TGTGCCAGCAGTACTCAGGGTCCGCAGTATTTT.

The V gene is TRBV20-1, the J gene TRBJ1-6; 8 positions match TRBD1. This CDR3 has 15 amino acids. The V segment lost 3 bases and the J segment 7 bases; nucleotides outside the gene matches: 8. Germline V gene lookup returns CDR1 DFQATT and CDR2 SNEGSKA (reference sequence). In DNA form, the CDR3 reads TGCAGTGCTAGGTTCCTCGACAGGGGAAATTCACCCCTCCACTTT. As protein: CSARFLDRGNSPLHF.

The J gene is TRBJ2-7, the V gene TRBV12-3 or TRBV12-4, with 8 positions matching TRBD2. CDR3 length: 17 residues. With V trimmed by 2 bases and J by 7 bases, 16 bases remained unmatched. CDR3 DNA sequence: TGTGCCAGCAGTTTAAGGACCGGGACTAGGTATCTCAGTGAGCAGTACTTC. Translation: CASSLRTGTRYLSEQYF.

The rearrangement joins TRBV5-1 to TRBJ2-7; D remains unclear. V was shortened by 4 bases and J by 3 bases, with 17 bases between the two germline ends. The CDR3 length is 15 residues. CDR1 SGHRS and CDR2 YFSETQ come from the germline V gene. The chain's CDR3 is CASSHLRTDFYEQYF. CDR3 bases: TGCGCCAGCAGCCACCTACGGACGGATTTCTACGAGCAGTACTTC.

CDR3 sequence: CASSLNGGGSSYNSPLHF. As DNA, the CDR3 is TGCGCCAGCAGCTTGAATGGTGGGGGAAGCTCCTATAATTCACCCCTCCACTTT. This sequence joins TRBV5-1 and TRBJ1-6; TRBD1 might be the D (5 bases). CDR3 length: 18 amino acids. Germline V lookup: CDR1 SGHRS, CDR2 YFSETQ. V was clipped by 1 base and J by 0 bases, with 14 bases between them.

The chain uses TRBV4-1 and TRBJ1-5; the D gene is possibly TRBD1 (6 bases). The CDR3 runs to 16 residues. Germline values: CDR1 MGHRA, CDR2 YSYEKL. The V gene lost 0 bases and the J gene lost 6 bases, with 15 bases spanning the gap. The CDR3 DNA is TGCGCCAGCAGCCAAGACCCGGGGGGCGTGGGTCAGCCCCAGCATTTT. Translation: CASSQDPGGVGQPQHF.

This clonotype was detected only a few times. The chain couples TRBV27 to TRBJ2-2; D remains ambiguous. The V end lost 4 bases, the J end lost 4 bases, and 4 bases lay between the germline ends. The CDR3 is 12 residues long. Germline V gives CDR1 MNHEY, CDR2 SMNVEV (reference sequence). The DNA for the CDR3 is TGTGCCAGCAGTTCGATCACCGGGGAGCTGTTTTTT. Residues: CASSSITGELFF.

The CDR3 region is CASSPLPTNTEAFF. CDR3 bases: TGTGCCAGCAGCCCCCTCCCGACGAACACTGAAGCTTTCTTT. The V gene is TRBV12-3 or TRBV12-4, the J gene TRBJ1-1; D is unclear. This CDR3 is built from 14 residues. V lost 6 bases and J 1 base, leaving 12 bases between the germline ends.

Here the CDR3 DNA reads TGTGCCAGCAGCGTAGCGGCTAGCGGGAGGACCGGGGAGCTGTTTTTT. It translates to CASSVAASGRTGELFF. V and J are TRBV9 and TRBJ2-2; 11 bases are shared with TRBD2. The CDR3 covers 16 residues. The junction had 3 bases not matched to a gene; V was cut back by 0 bases and J by 5 bases. Germline values: CDR1 SGDLS, CDR2 YYNGEE.

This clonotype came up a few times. The CDR3 reads CASSYSGVLTYEQYF. CDR3 sequence (DNA): TGTGCCAGCAGTTACTCGGGCGTCCTTACCTACGAGCAGTACTTC. This chain uses TRBV6-5 with TRBJ2-7; D uncertain. The germline V gene has CDR1 MNHEY and CDR2 SVGAGI. The CDR3 covers 15 residues. Trimming left V 0 bases short and J 2 bases short, with 11 bases between.

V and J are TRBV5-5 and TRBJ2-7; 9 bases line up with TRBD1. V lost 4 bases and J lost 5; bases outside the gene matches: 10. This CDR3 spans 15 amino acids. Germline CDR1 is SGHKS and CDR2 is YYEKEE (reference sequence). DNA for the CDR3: TGTGCCAGCAGCCCAACAGGACAGGGGTTCCACGAGCAGTACTTC. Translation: CASSPTGQGFHEQYF.

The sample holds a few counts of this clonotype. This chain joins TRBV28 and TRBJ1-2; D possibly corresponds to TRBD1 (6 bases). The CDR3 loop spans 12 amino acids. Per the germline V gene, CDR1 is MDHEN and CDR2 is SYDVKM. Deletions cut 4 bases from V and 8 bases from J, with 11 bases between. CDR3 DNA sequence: TGTGCCAGCAGTTCCGGGACAATCGGCTACACCTTC. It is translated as CASSSGTIGYTF.

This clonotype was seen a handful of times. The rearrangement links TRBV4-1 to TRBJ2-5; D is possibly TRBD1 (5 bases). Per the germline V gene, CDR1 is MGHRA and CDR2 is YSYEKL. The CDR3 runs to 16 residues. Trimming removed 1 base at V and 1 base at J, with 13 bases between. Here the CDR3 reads CASSQAGILAQETQYF. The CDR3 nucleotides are TGCGCCAGCAGCCAAGCAGGGATCCTGGCCCAAGAGACCCAGTACTTC.

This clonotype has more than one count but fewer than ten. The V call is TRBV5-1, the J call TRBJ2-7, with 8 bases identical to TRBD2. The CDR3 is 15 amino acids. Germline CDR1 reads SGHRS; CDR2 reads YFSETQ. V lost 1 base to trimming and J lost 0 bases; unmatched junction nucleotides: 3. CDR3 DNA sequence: TGCGCCAGCAGCTTGCTGGCGGGAGGCTCCTACGAGCAGTACTTC. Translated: CASSLLAGGSYEQYF.

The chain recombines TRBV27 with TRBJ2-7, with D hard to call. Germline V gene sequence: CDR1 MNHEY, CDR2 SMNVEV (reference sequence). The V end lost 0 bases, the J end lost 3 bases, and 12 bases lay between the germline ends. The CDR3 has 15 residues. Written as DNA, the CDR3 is TGTGCCAGCAGTTTATCGGCAGGAGCTAACTACGAGCAGTACTTC. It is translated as CASSLSAGANYEQYF.

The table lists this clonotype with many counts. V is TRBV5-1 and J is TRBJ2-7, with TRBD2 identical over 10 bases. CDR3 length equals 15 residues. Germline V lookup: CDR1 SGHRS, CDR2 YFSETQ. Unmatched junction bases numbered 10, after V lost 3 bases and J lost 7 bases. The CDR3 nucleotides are TGCGCCAGCAGCTCGGGGTCTAGCGGGAGAAGGGAGCAGTACTTC. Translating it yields CASSSGSSGRREQYF.

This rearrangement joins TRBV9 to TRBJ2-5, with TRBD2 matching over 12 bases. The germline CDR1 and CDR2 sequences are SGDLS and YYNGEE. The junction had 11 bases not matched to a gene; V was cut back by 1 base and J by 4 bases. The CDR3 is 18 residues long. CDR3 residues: CASSVHEGLAGWGETQYF. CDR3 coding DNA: TGTGCCAGCAGCGTACACGAGGGACTAGCGGGCTGGGGAGAGACCCAGTACTTC.

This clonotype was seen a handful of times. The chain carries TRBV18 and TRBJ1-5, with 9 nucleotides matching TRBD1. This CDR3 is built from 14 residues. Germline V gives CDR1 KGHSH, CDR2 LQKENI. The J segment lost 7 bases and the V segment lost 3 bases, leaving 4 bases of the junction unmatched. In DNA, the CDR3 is TGTGCCAGCTCACCCACAGGGGGCCGGCAGCCCCAGCATTTT. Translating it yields CASSPTGGRQPQHF.